A selection of T cell receptor beta chains follows, all from one sample in a study of T cell changes during pregnancy in multiple sclerosis. TCRdb's table, derived via immunoSEQ multiplex PCR, lists solely in-frame clones and lacks some. Among about 34,000 clones listed, approximately 87% were seen once. The sequenced sample was CD8+ T cells from peripheral blood mononuclear cells, obtained after pregnancy. The receptor set was obtained from a female donor with multiple sclerosis, enrolled in a pregnancy study. The CDR3 runs from the conserved cysteine through the conserved F or W. D genes are given only for firm matches. Not every row has a clone size; where given, it reads once, few, many or a size class.

NA	TRBV12-2	NA	TRBJ2-6	TGTGCAAGTCGGCGCCGGGACAGGGTTTGTGGGGCCAACGTCCTGACTTTC	CASRRRDRVCGANVLTF
NA	TRBV9	NA	TRBJ2-3	TGTGCCAGCAGCGCAGAAGCCGGGGTAACCCTAGATACGCAGTATTTT	CASSAEAGVTLDTQYF
NA	TRBV14	TRBD2	TRBJ2-7	TGTGCCAGCAGCCAAGGGGCTAGCGGGGTGAACGAGCAGTACTTC	CASSQGASGVNEQYF
NA	TRBV7-9	TRBD2	TRBJ2-5	TGTGCCAGCAGCCCCTACCAGCGGGGCCAAGAGACCCAGTACTTC	CASSPYQRGQETQYF
NA	TRBV6-5	NA	TRBJ1-6	TGTGCCAGCAGTCTGAACGGACAAAATTCACCCCTCCACTTT	CASSLNGQNSPLHF
NA	TRBV19	TRBD2	TRBJ2-1	TGTGCCAGTAGTATAAGCGGGGGCCCCTACAATGAGCAGTTCTTC	CASSISGGPYNEQFF
NA	TRBV4-3	NA	TRBJ2-1	TGCGCCAGCAGCCAAGATCGGCACGGGGTCGATGAGCAGTTCTTC	CASSQDRHGVDEQFF
NA	TRBV9	TRBD1	TRBJ1-2	TGTGCCAGCAGCGTTTCCGCCCAGGGGACAGGGGACTATGGCTACACCTTC	CASSVSAQGTGDYGYTF
NA	TRBV29-1	NA	TRBJ1-4	TGCAGCTATTCGTTAAGGAGATTTGGGGAAAAACTGTTTTTT	CSYSLRRFGEKLFF
NA	TRBV14	NA	TRBJ1-2	TGTGCCAGCAGCCAAGGTGTCGATGGCTACACCTTC	CASSQGVDGYTF
NA	TRBV10-3	TRBD1	TRBJ2-7	TGTGCCATCAGTTACGGACAGGGGGAGGCCTACGAGCAGTACTTC	CAISYGQGEAYEQYF
NA	TRBV9	NA	TRBJ2-1	TGTGCCAGCAGCGTAGCCGTCGGGGTTAATGAGCAGTTCTTC	CASSVAVGVNEQFF
NA	TRBV13	NA	TRBJ1-1	TGTGCCAGCAGCTCTACAGGGGAAGCTTTCTTT	CASSSTGEAFF
NA	TRBV4-2	NA	TRBJ1-1	TGTGCCAGCAGCCACTCCGGGAACACTGAAGCTTTCTTT	CASSHSGNTEAFF
NA	TRBV4-1	NA	TRBJ2-7	TGCGCCAGCAGCCTTAACAGGCTAAGGGAGCAGTACTTC	CASSLNRLREQYF
NA	TRBV5-1	TRBD1	TRBJ2-7	TGCGCCAGCAGCGACGGGACAGGGGCTTACGAGCAGTACTTC	CASSDGTGAYEQYF
NA	TRBV9	TRBD1	TRBJ1-2	TGTGCCAGCAGCGATCAGACAGGGGAGGGCAACTATGGCTACACCTTC	CASSDQTGEGNYGYTF
once	TRBV19	TRBD2	TRBJ2-3	TGTGCCAGCACCAGCGGGGGGCCAAACCCGTATGATACGCAGTATTTT	CASTSGGPNPYDTQYF
NA	TRBV7-2	NA	TRBJ2-3	TGTGCCAGCAGCCAAGGACTAATACAAGATACGCAGTATTTT	CASSQGLIQDTQYF
NA	TRBV14	NA	TRBJ2-3	TGTGCCAGCAGCCCCCATGACAGGGGAGGGACAGATACGCAGTATTTT	CASSPHDRGGTDTQYF
NA	TRBV11-1	TRBD2	TRBJ2-1	TGTGCCAGCAGCCGTGGACTAGCGGGGGTGAATGAGCAGTTCTTC	CASSRGLAGVNEQFF
NA	TRBV9	NA	TRBJ1-5	TGTGCCAGCAGCGGAACAGGGTTGAGCAATCAGCCCCAGCATTTT	CASSGTGLSNQPQHF
NA	TRBV7-3	NA	TRBJ1-1	TGTGCCAGCAGCTTTAGGGGGGGCACTGAAGCTTTCTTT	CASSFRGGTEAFF
NA	TRBV9	NA	TRBJ2-3	TGTGCCAGCACCCTCGGAGGGGGCGATACAGATACGCAGTATTTT	CASTLGGGDTDTQYF
NA	TRBV9	NA	TRBJ1-1	TGTGCCAGCAGTGATGGGGGGGAGGGGGAAGCTTTCTTT	CASSDGGEGEAFF
NA	TRBV5-1	TRBD2	TRBJ2-7	TGCGCCAGCAGCCCCTCGTGGGGGGGGACCTACGAGCAGTACTTC	CASSPSWGGTYEQYF
NA	TRBV30	NA	TRBJ2-3	TGTGCCTGGAGTGTAGGGTCTAGCGTCACAGATACGCAGTATTTT	CAWSVGSSVTDTQYF
NA	TRBV27	TRBD1	TRBJ1-2	TGTGCCAGCAGTTTACTCGGACAGGGCGGCTATGGCTACACCTTC	CASSLLGQGGYGYTF
NA	TRBV15	NA	TRBJ1-4	TGTGCCACCAGCAGAGATTTGGGGACATTTAATGAAAAACTGTTTTTT	CATSRDLGTFNEKLFF
NA	TRBV7-9	NA	TRBJ1-5	TGTGCCAGCAGCTTAGGGTCGTCCGGGCAGCCCCAGCATTTT	CASSLGSSGQPQHF
NA	TRBV5-6	NA	TRBJ2-7	TGTGCCAGCAGCTTGGGGACTACTACCTACGAGCAGTACTTC	CASSLGTTTYEQYF
NA	TRBV29-1	NA	TRBJ2-2	TGCAGCGTGGACACTAACACCGGGGAGCTGTTTTTT	CSVDTNTGELFF
NA	TRBV15	NA	TRBJ2-5	TGTGCCACCAGCACCCACCTCGAGACAGATCTAAAAGAGACCCAGTACTTC	CATSTHLETDLKETQYF
NA	TRBV11-3	NA	TRBJ2-5	TGTGCCAGCAGCCTAGGAGTGGGTTTGGCGGATCAAGAGACCCAGTACTTC	CASSLGVGLADQETQYF
few	TRBV4-2	NA	TRBJ1-1	TGTGCCAGCAGCCAAGATCTAGGAACTGGGAACACTGAAGCTTTCTTT	CASSQDLGTGNTEAFF
NA	TRBV9	TRBD2	TRBJ2-1	TGTGCCAGCGCGTTGGGGGGGGGAAGAAACAATGAGCAGTTCTTC	CASALGGGRNNEQFF
NA	TRBV7-8	TRBD1	TRBJ1-1	TGTGCCAGCAGCTCCCGGGACAGGGGGTATGAAGCTTTCTTT	CASSSRDRGYEAFF
NA	TRBV15	NA	TRBJ1-1	TGTGCCACCAGCAGAGTTAGGGGCCCGAACACTGAAGCTTTCTTT	CATSRVRGPNTEAFF
NA	TRBV30	NA	TRBJ1-2	TGTGCCTGGAGTGTACTCTACCGGGGATCTAACTATGGCTACACCTTC	CAWSVLYRGSNYGYTF
NA	TRBV4-3	NA	TRBJ1-3	TGCGCCAGCAGCCAAGGCGCAAGCTCTGGAAACACCATATATTTT	CASSQGASSGNTIYF
NA	TRBV7-6	TRBD2	TRBJ2-3	TGTGCCAGCAGCCCACAGCGGGGGGTGACAGATACGCAGTATTTT	CASSPQRGVTDTQYF
NA	TRBV6-1	NA	TRBJ2-7	TGTGCCAGCAGTGAAGAGAGAATCTCCTACGAGCAGTACTTC	CASSEERISYEQYF
NA	TRBV7-9	NA	TRBJ1-4	TGTGCCAGCAGCTTATCAGGTTACGGAAAACTGTTTTTT	CASSLSGYGKLFF
NA	TRBV5-4	TRBD2	TRBJ2-2	TGTGCCAGCAGCTACTTAGCGGGGGCGATCACCGGGGAGCTGTTTTTT	CASSYLAGAITGELFF
NA	TRBV4-2	NA	TRBJ2-7	TGTGCCAGCAGCCAAGATCTCGGAGGCGAGCAGTACTTC	CASSQDLGGEQYF
NA	TRBV10-2	NA	TRBJ2-5	TGCGCCAGCAGTGGCGAGGACAAGGAAGAGACCCAGTACTTC	CASSGEDKEETQYF
NA	TRBV5-1	NA	TRBJ2-7	TGCGCCAGCAGCTTGGCCTTCCCGGGGGTCAACGCCTACGAGCAGTACTTC	CASSLAFPGVNAYEQYF
NA	TRBV7-9	TRBD1	TRBJ1-2	TGTGCCAGCAGCTTAGAGGGACAGGGAAGGGATGGCTACACCTTC	CASSLEGQGRDGYTF
few	TRBV7-9	TRBD1	TRBJ1-2	TGTGCCAGCAGCTTACCCGGATCCTGGACAGGGGATTCCCACTATGGCTACACCTTC	CASSLPGSWTGDSHYGYTF
NA	TRBV9	TRBD1	TRBJ2-3	TGTGCCAGCAGCGTACCCCTAGGGGGCCTGCCCGGTACTAGCACAGATACGCAGTATTTT	CASSVPLGGLPGTSTDTQYF
NA	TRBV19	NA	TRBJ1-1	TGTGCCAGTAGTCCCCGCACAGGGAACACTGAAGCTTTCTTT	CASSPRTGNTEAFF
once	TRBV29-1	TRBD1	TRBJ2-7	TGCAGCGTTGAAGTTGGACAGGGGAGCTACGAGCAGTACTTC	CSVEVGQGSYEQYF
NA	TRBV7-6	TRBD1	TRBJ1-4	TGTGCCAGCAGCTTAGAGGCTCCGGGACAGGGATTTGAAAAACTGTTTTTT	CASSLEAPGQGFEKLFF
NA	TRBV4-1	TRBD1	TRBJ1-1	TGCGCCAGCAGCTACTCCGGGACAGGGGGCACTGAAGCTTTCTTT	CASSYSGTGGTEAFF
NA	TRBV15	NA	TRBJ2-7	TGTGCCACCAGCAGCCCCGTCAGGACACTGACCTACGAGCAGTACTTC	CATSSPVRTLTYEQYF
NA	TRBV6-4	NA	TRBJ2-2	TGTGCCAGCAGTGACTCGACTACCACCGGGGAGCTGTTTTTT	CASSDSTTTGELFF
NA	TRBV27	TRBD1	TRBJ2-1	TGTGCCAGCAGTTCCGGGACAGGGAATTACAATGAGCAGTTCTTC	CASSSGTGNYNEQFF
NA	TRBV25-1	NA	TRBJ1-2	TGTGCCAGCAGTGAATCCGTCCCCCTTTCGGGGGGCTACACCTTC	CASSESVPLSGGYTF
NA	TRBV5-4	NA	TRBJ2-5	TGTGCCAGCAGCTTGTACGGGGGAATAGAGACCCAGTACTTC	CASSLYGGIETQYF
NA	TRBV7-7	NA	TRBJ1-1	TGTGCCAGCAGCTACCAGTTGAACACTGAAGCTTTCTTT	CASSYQLNTEAFF